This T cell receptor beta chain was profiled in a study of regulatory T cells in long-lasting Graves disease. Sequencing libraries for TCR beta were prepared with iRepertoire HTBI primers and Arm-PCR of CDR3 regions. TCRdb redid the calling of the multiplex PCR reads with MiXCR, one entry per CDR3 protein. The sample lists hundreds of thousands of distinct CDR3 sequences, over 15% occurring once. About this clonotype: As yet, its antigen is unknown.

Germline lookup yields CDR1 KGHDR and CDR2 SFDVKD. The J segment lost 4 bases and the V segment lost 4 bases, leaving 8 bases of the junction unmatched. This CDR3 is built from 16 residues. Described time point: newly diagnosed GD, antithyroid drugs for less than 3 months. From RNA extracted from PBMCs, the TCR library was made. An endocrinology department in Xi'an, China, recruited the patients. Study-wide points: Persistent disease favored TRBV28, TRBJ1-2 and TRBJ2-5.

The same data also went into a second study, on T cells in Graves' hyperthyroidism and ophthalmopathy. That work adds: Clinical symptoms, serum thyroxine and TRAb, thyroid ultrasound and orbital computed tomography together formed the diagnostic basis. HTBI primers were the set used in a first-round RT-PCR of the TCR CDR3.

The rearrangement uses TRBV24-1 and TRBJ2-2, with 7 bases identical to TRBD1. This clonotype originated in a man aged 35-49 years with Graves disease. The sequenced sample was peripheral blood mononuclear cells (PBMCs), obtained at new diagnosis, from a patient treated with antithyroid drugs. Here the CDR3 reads CATSDPRTGPTGELFF. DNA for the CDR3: TGTGCCACCAGTGACCCCAGGACAGGCCCCACCGGGGAGCTGTTTTTT.